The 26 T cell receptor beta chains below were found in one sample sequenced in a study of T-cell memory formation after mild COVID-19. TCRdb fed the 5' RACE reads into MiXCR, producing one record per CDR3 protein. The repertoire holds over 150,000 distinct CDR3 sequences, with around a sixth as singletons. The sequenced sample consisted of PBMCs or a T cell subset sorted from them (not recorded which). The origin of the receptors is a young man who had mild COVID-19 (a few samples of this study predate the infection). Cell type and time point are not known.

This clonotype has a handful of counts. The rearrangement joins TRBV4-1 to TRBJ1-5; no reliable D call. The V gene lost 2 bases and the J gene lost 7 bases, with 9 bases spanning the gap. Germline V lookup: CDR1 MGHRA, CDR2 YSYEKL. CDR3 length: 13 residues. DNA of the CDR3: TGCGCCAGCAGCCAATCGTTGGGCCAGCCCCAGCATTTT. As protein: CASSQSLGQPQHF.

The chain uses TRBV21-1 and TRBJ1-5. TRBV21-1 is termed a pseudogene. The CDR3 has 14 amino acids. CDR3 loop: CASSKAPINQPQHF. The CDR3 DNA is TGTGCCAGCAGCAAAGCGCCGATAAATCAGCCCCAGCATTTT.

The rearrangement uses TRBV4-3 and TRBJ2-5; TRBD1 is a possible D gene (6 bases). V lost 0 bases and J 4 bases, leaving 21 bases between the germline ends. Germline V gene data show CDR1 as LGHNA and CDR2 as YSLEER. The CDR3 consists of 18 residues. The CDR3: CASSQDPPRGPRRETQYF. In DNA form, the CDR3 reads TGCGCCAGCAGCCAAGATCCCCCCAGGGGACCTAGGAGAGAGACCCAGTACTTC.

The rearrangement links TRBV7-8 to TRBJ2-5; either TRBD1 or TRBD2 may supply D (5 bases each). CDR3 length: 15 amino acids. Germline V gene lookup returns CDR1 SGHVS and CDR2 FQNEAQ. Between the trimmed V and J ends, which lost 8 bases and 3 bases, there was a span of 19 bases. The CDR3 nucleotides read TGTGCCAGCCTCCCCCTGGGGGATGGGAAAGAGACCCAGTACTTC. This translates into CASLPLGDGKETQYF.

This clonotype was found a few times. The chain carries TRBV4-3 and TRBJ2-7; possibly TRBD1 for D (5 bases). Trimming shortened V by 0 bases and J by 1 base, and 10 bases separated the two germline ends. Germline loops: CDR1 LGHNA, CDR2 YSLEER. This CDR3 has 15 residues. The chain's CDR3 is CASSQEPTASYEQYF. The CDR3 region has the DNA TGCGCCAGCAGCCAAGAGCCGACAGCATCCTACGAGCAGTACTTC.

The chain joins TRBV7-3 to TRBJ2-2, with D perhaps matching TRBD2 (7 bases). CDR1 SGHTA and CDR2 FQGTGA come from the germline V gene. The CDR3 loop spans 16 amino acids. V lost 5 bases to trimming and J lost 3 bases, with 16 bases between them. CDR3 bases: TGTGCCAGCAGCCAGACGGGGGGCGGGGACACCGGGGAGCTGTTTTTT. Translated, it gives CASSQTGGGDTGELFF. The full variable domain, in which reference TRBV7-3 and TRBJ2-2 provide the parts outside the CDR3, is GAGVSQTPSNKVTEKGKYVELRCDPISGHTALYWYRQSLGQGPEFLIYFQGTGAADDSGLPNDRFFAVRPEGSVSTLKIQRTERGDSAVYLCASSQTGGGDTGELFFGEGSRLTVL.

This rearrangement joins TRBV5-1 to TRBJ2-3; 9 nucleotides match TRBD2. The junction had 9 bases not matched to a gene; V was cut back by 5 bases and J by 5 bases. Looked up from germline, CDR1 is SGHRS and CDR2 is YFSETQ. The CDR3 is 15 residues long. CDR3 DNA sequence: TGCGCCAGCAGGATGGCTAGCGGGGCAGGAGATACGCAGTATTTT. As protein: CASRMASGAGDTQYF. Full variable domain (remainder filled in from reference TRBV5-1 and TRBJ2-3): KAGVTQTPRYLIKTRGQQVTLSCSPISGHRSVSWYQQTPGQGLQFLFEYFSETQRNKGNFPGRFSGRQFSNSRSEMNVSTLELGDSALYLCASRMASGAGDTQYFGPGTRLTVL.

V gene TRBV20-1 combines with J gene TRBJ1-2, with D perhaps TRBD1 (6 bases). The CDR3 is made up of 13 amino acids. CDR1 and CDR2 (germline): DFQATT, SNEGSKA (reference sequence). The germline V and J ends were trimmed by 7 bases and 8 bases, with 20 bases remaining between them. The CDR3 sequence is CSGVLQGRPGYTF. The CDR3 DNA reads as TGCAGTGGGGTACTACAGGGACGGCCAGGCTACACCTTC.

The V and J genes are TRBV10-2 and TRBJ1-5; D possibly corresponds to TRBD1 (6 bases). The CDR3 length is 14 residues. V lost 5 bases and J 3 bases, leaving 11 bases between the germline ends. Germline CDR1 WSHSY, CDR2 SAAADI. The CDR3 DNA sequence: TGCGCCAGCAGTCATCAGGGGCACAATCAGCCCCAGCATTTT. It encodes CASSHQGHNQPQHF.

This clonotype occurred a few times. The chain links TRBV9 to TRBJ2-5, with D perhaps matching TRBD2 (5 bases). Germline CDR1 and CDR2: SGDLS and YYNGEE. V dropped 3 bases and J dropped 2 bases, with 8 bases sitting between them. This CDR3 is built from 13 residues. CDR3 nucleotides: TGTGCCAGCAGCGCGGCGGGTCAAGAGACCCAGTACTTC. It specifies CASSAAGQETQYF.

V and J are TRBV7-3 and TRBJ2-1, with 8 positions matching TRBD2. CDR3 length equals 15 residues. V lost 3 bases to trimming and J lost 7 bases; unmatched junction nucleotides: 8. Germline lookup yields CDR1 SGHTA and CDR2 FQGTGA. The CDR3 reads CASSLVTSGPNEQFF. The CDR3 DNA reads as TGTGCCAGCAGCTTGGTTACTAGCGGCCCAAATGAGCAGTTCTTC.

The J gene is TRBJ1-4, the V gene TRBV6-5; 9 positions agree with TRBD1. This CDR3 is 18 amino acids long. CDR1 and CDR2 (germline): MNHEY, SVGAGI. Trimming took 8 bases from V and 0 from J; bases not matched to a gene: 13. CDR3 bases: TGTGCCAGCCGCAAACAGGGGGCTGTATATGCAACTAATGAAAAACTGTTTTTT. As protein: CASRKQGAVYATNEKLFF.

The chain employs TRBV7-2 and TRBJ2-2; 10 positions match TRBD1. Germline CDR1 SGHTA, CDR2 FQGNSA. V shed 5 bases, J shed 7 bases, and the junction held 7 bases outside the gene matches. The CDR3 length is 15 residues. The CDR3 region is CASSTRGQGHGELFF. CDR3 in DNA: TGTGCCAGCAGCACCAGGGGACAGGGGCACGGGGAGCTGTTTTTT.

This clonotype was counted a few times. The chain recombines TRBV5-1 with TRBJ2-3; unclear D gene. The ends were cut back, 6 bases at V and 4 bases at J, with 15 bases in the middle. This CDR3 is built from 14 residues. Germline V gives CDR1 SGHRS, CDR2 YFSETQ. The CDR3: CASNPLPPPDTQYF. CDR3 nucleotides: TGCGCCAGCAACCCCCTACCGCCCCCAGATACGCAGTATTTT.

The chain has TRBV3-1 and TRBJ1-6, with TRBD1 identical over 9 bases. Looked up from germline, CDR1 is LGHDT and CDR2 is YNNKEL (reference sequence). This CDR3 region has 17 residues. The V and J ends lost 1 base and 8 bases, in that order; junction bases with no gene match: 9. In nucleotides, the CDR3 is TGTGCCAGCAGCCAAGGGGGCCCGGGACAGGGATATTCACCCCTCCACTTT. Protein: CASSQGGPGQGYSPLHF.

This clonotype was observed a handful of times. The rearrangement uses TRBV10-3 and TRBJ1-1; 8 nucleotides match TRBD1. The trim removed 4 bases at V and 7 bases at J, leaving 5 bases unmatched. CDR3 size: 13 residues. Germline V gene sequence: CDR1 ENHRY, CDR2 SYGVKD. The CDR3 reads CAISGQGANEAFF. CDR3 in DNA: TGTGCCATCAGTGGGCAGGGGGCAAATGAAGCTTTCTTT.

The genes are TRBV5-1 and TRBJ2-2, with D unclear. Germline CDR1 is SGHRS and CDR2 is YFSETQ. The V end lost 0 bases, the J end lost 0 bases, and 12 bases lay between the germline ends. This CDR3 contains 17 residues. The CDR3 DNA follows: TGCGCCAGCAGCTTGGGCCAAAGGGCTGCGAACACCGGGGAGCTGTTTTTT. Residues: CASSLGQRAANTGELFF.

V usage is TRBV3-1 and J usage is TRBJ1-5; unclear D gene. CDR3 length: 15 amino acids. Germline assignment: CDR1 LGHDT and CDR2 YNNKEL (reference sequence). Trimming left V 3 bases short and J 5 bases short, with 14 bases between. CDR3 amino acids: CASSHSPLVDQPQHF. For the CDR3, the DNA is TGTGCCAGCAGCCATAGCCCGCTTGTTGATCAGCCCCAGCATTTT.

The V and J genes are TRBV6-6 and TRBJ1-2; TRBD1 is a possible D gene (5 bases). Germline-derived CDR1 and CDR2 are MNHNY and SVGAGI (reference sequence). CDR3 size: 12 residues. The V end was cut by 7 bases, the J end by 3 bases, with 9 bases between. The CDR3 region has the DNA TGTGCCAGCACCCCCAGGGACTATGGCTACACCTTC. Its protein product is CASTPRDYGYTF.

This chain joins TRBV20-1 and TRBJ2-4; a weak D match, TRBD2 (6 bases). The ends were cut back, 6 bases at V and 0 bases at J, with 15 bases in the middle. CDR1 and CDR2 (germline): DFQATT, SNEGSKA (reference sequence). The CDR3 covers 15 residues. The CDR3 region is CSASTSSIAKNIQYF. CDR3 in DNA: TGCAGTGCCTCCACTAGCTCCATAGCCAAAAACATTCAGTACTTC.

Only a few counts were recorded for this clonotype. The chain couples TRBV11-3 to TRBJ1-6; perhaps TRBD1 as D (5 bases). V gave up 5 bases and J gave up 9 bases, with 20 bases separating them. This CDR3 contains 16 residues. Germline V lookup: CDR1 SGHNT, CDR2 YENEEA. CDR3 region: CASSPRGRDATSPLHF. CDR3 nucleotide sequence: TGTGCCAGCAGCCCGAGAGGTCGGGACGCTACTTCACCCCTCCACTTT.

CDR3 sequence reads: CASSFGMLGTEAFF. The DNA of the CDR3 is TGTGCCAGCAGCTTCGGTATGTTGGGGACTGAAGCTTTCTTT. This chain uses TRBV5-5 with TRBJ1-1, with D uncertain. The CDR3 sequence is 14 residues long. With 2 bases removed from V and 5 bases from J, the gap between germline ends came to 13 bases. The germline gives CDR1 SGHKS, CDR2 YYEKEE (reference sequence).

The CDR3 sequence is CASSVEPARKETQYF. The DNA of the CDR3 is TGTGCCAGCAGCGTAGAACCGGCCCGCAAGGAGACCCAGTACTTC. This chain connects TRBV9 to TRBJ2-5, with D unresolved. Trimming removed 0 bases at V and 5 bases at J, with 14 bases between. Germline V lookup: CDR1 SGDLS, CDR2 YYNGEE. The CDR3 totals 15 residues.

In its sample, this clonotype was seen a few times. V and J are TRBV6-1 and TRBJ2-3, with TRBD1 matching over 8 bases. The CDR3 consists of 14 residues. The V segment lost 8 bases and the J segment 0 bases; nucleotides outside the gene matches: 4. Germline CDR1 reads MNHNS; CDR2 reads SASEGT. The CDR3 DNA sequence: TGTGCCAGCGTGGGACAGGCCAGCACAGATACGCAGTATTTT. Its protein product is CASVGQASTDTQYF.

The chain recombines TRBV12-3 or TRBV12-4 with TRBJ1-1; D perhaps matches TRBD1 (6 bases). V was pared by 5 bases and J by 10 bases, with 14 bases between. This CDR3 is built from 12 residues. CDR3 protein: CASSQGGARAFF. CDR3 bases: TGTGCCAGCAGTCAAGGGGGGGCACGAGCTTTCTTT.

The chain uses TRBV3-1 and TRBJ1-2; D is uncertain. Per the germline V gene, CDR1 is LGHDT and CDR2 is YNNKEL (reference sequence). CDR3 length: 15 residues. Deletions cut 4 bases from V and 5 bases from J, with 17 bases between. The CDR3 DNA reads TGTGCCAGCAGCCGCCAATTGGACGTACTATATGGCTACACCTTC. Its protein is CASSRQLDVLYGYTF.